This TCR beta chain was sequenced for a study of shared clonotypes between healthy human individuals. Across the study: Aged between 18 and 49, the donors were a couple of women and a few men. Points from the study as a whole: With a few donors compared, around 5% of naive CD4 clonotypes were shared. Blood was the sole source, and tissue repertoires probably differ.

The germline V gene has CDR1 MNHNS and CDR2 SASEGT. Trimming at V came to 3 bases and at J to 3 bases, leaving 10 bases not matched to a gene. This CDR3 is built from 17 residues. To note about this clone: Antigen unknown.

Original processing notes: With immunoSEQ giving junction-only sequences and no quality scores, filtering differed. Data came from immunoSEQ multiplex PCR; TCRdb stores just in-frame clones and leaves some out. The V and J calls and the clone size are those of that table, but D and trimming were determined from the DNA. The table records roughly 410,000 clones, 90% to 97% of them present only once. The sequenced sample consisted of memory CD8+ T cells sorted from blood. Subset described: CD45RO+ cells pooled with CCR7-negative TemRA cells. The V gene is TRBV6-1, the J gene TRBJ1-3, with 8 nucleotides matching TRBD1. The receptor was derived from a man aged 30 to 39 in good health. The CDR3 DNA reads as TGTGCCAGCAGTGAGTTGGGATGGACAGGGAGTGGAAACACCATATATTTT. This gives the protein CASSELGWTGSGNTIYF.